What follows are 12 T cell receptor beta chains derived from one specimen sequenced in a study of read filtering for tumor transcriptome and immune sequencing. From around 0.4 ug of RNA, a library with molecular barcoded alpha/delta and beta/gamma adaptors was made. TCRdb ran MiXCR on the reads and lists one entry per CDR3 protein. The sample consists of about 6,000 distinct CDR3 sequences, about a quarter of them appearing once. The sequencing input was a population of CD138-negative cells sorted from bone marrow. The receptors originated from a donor aged 40 or older with multiple myeloma.

Ten or more counts support this clonotype. V is TRBV29-1 and J is TRBJ2-1; no clear D. This CDR3 contains 14 residues. CDR1 is SQVTM, CDR2 ANQGSEA, per germline. The ends were cut back, 0 bases at V and 3 bases at J, with 9 bases in the middle. This chain's CDR3 is CSVEDVNYYNEQFF. The CDR3 nucleotides are TGCAGCGTTGAAGATGTCAATTACTACAATGAGCAGTTCTTC.

The sample holds one count of this clonotype. The V call is TRBV20-1, the J call TRBJ2-1; tentative D call: TRBD2 (6 bases). V lost 1 base and J 16 bases, leaving 8 bases between the germline ends. This CDR3 comprises 9 residues. Germline values: CDR1 DFQATT, CDR2 SNEGSKA (reference sequence). Here the CDR3 DNA reads TGCAGTGCTAGAGTGGAGGGTTTCTTC. Translated, it gives CSARVEGFF.

This clonotype was seen repeatedly, ten times or more. The chain links TRBV5-6 to TRBJ2-7, with TRBD2 matching 8 bases. The CDR3 spans 17 residues. The trim removed 3 bases at V and 5 bases at J, leaving 16 bases unmatched. Germline lookup yields CDR1 SGHDT and CDR2 YYEEEE. CDR3 sequence (DNA): TGTGCCAGCAGCTGGCGGGGGGCGCGTTCAAACGCTAACGAGCAGTACTTC. It yields the protein CASSWRGARSNANEQYF.

This clonotype showed up just a few times. A much larger clone differs by one base, so this may be a read error. This chain connects TRBV5-5 to TRBJ1-5; TRBD1 agrees at 7 bases. The germline CDR1 and CDR2 sequences are SGHKS and YYEKEE (reference sequence). The CDR3 loop spans 17 amino acids. The CDR3 here is CASGLIPTGRSNQPQHF. The CDR3 DNA reads as TGTGCCAGCGGCTTGATTCCGACAGGGAGGAGCAATCAGCCCCAGCATTTT.

In this sample, this clonotype turned up many times. V gene TRBV12-3 or TRBV12-4 combines with J gene TRBJ2-5; 9 bases line up with TRBD1. The CDR3 spans 16 residues. With V trimmed by 4 bases and J by 1 base, 7 bases remained unmatched. The CDR3 nucleotides read TGTGCCAGCAGTTCCAGGACAGGGGCCCGCCAAGAGACCCAGTACTTC. As protein: CASSSRTGARQETQYF.

By share of the sample, this clonotype is medium-sized (0.01 to 0.1%). The chain employs TRBV14 and TRBJ2-3; 7 bases are shared with TRBD2. The CDR3 has 15 residues. Germline V lookup: CDR1 SGHDN, CDR2 FVKESK. The V segment lost 1 base and the J segment 8 bases; nucleotides outside the gene matches: 9. The CDR3 here is CASSQVEGGAATQYF. The DNA for the CDR3 is TGTGCCAGCAGCCAAGTGGAGGGAGGGGCGGCTACGCAGTATTTT.

This clonotype was observed at least ten times. The gene calls are TRBV7-9 and TRBJ2-7; D may be TRBD2 (6 bases). CDR3 length: 13 residues. V was trimmed by 5 bases and J by 2 bases, leaving 10 bases between them. Germline V gives CDR1 SEHNR, CDR2 FQNEAQ (reference sequence). The CDR3 nucleotides are TGTGCCAGCAGCCCCGGGACTCCCTACGAGCAGTACTTC. Translation: CASSPGTPYEQYF.

This clonotype was observed a few times. It may be a read error: a sequence one base away is much more abundant. This rearrangement joins TRBV20-1 to TRBJ2-7; D uncertain. V lost 6 bases and J 0 bases, leaving 12 bases between the germline ends. This CDR3 spans 13 amino acids. The germline V gene has CDR1 DFQATT and CDR2 SNEGSKA (reference sequence). CDR3 protein: CSADRNTSYEQYF. The CDR3 DNA reads as TGCAGTGCCGACCGGAACACCTCCTACGAGCAGTACTTC.

This clonotype was observed at least ten times. The V gene is TRBV5-1, the J gene TRBJ2-3; tentatively, D is TRBD1 (6 bases). V lost 0 bases, J lost 6 bases, and 14 bases lay in between. In germline, CDR1 is SGHRS, CDR2 YFSETQ. The CDR3 is 15 amino acids. The CDR3 sequence: CASSLVSTGQDTQYF. Here the CDR3 DNA reads TGCGCCAGCAGCTTGGTTTCCACAGGGCAGGATACGCAGTATTTT. The whole variable domain, remainder taken from reference TRBV5-1 and TRBJ2-3, is KAGVTQTPRYLIKTRGQQVTLSCSPISGHRSVSWYQQTPGQGLQFLFEYFSETQRNKGNFPGRFSGRQFSNSRSEMNVSTLELGDSALYLCASSLVSTGQDTQYFGPGTRLTVL.

In its sample, this clonotype ranks as medium-sized (0.01 to 0.1%). V is TRBV6-5 and J is TRBJ2-1, with TRBD2 matching over 9 bases. CDR3 length: 16 residues. Germline V gives CDR1 MNHEY, CDR2 SVGAGI. Trimming took 2 bases from V and 4 from J; bases not matched to a gene: 6. The CDR3 sequence is CASSYVAGGLYNEQFF. DNA for the CDR3: TGTGCCAGCAGTTACGTGGCGGGAGGGCTTTACAATGAGCAGTTCTTC.

This clonotype occurred many times. V gene TRBV30 combines with J gene TRBJ2-1; a possible D gene is TRBD1 (5 bases). In germline, CDR1 is GTSNPN, CDR2 SVGIG (reference sequence). This CDR3 comprises 16 residues. The V and J ends lost 1 base and 4 bases respectively, with 17 bases between them. CDR3 bases: TGTGCCTGGAGTGGAATTACAGGAATCCATTACAATGAGCAGTTCTTC. Translated: CAWSGITGIHYNEQFF.

By its share, this clonotype is medium-sized (0.01 to 0.1%). The chain carries TRBV25-1 and TRBJ1-6, with D possibly TRBD1 on 6 matching bases. From germline, CDR1 is MGHDK and CDR2 SYGVNS. There are 15 residues in the CDR3. Deletions cut 3 bases from V and 3 bases from J, with 9 bases between. The CDR3 bases are TGTGCCAGCAGTGAGGCGGGACACTATAATTCACCCCTCCACTTT. Translation gives CASSEAGHYNSPLHF.